A selection of T cell receptor beta chains follows, all from one sample in a study of blood T cell repertoires in COVID-19. Repertoires were generated with immunoSEQ multiplex PCR, while TCRdb's copy carries only in-frame clones and drops some. The sample has 200,000 or so clones; roughly nine tenths are singletons. The sequencing sample was made of peripheral blood. These TCRs come from a man between 65 and 85 years old with acute or convalescent COVID-19. CDR3s include the opening cysteine and the closing phenylalanine or tryptophan. The D gene is left open where the match is weak. Expanded clones are given a class, and other clones once, few, many or no size at all.

V gene: TRBV7-6
D gene: TRBD1
clone size: .
J gene: TRBJ1-2
CDR3 protein: CASSVLQGSYGYTF
CDR3 DNA: TGTGCCAGCAGCGTACTACAGGGGAGCTATGGCTACACCTTC

V gene: TRBV19
D gene: .
clone size: .
J gene: TRBJ2-1
CDR3 protein: CASSFENSYNEQFF
CDR3 DNA: TGTGCCAGTTCCTTCGAGAATTCCTACAATGAGCAGTTCTTC

V gene: TRBV24-1
D gene: TRBD1
clone size: once
J gene: TRBJ1-4
CDR3 protein: CATSAPGTGEEKLFF
CDR3 DNA: TGTGCCACCAGTGCGCCCGGGACAGGGGAAGAAAAACTGTTTTTT

V gene: TRBV2
D gene: TRBD1
clone size: few
J gene: TRBJ1-5
CDR3 protein: CASSPDRAPNQPQHF
CDR3 DNA: TGTGCCAGCAGCCCCGACAGGGCTCCCAATCAGCCCCAGCATTTT

V gene: TRBV29-1
D gene: TRBD1
clone size: .
J gene: TRBJ1-5
CDR3 protein: CSATGGVGQPQHF
CDR3 DNA: TGCAGCGCGACAGGGGGCGTTGGGCAGCCCCAGCATTTT

V gene: TRBV9
D gene: .
clone size: .
J gene: TRBJ2-7
CDR3 protein: CASSVGGRDSYEQYF
CDR3 DNA: TGTGCCAGCAGCGTAGGTGGGCGGGACTCCTACGAGCAGTACTTC

V gene: TRBV6-6
D gene: .
clone size: .
J gene: TRBJ2-7
CDR3 protein: CASKDSFGEQYF
CDR3 DNA: TGTGCCAGCAAGGACAGCTTCGGGGAGCAGTACTTC

V gene: TRBV7-6
D gene: .
clone size: .
J gene: TRBJ1-4
CDR3 protein: CASSSPLGKLFF
CDR3 DNA: TGTGCCAGCAGCTCCCCACTAGGAAAACTGTTTTTT

V gene: TRBV28
D gene: .
clone size: .
J gene: TRBJ1-6
CDR3 protein: CASNSMGSSYNSPLHF
CDR3 DNA: TGTGCCAGCAACAGTATGGGGAGCTCCTATAATTCACCCCTCCACTTT

V gene: TRBV30
D gene: .
clone size: .
J gene: TRBJ1-1
CDR3 protein: CAWSSGGTEAFF
CDR3 DNA: TGTGCCTGGAGTTCGGGAGGGACTGAAGCTTTCTTT

V gene: TRBV7-2
D gene: .
clone size: .
J gene: TRBJ1-2
CDR3 protein: CASSISPGEGYTF
CDR3 DNA: TGTGCCAGCAGCATCAGTCCTGGGGAGGGCTACACCTTC

V gene: TRBV4-2
D gene: .
clone size: few
J gene: TRBJ2-2
CDR3 protein: CASSQDQLNTGELFF
CDR3 DNA: TGTGCCAGCAGCCAAGATCAGTTAAACACCGGGGAGCTGTTTTTT

V gene: TRBV6-5
D gene: .
clone size: .
J gene: TRBJ2-4
CDR3 protein: CASSTGSTKNIQYF
CDR3 DNA: TGTGCCAGCAGTACAGGGTCAACCAAAAACATTCAGTACTTC

V gene: TRBV4-3
D gene: TRBD2
clone size: .
J gene: TRBJ2-3
CDR3 protein: CASSQGLGLATSDTQYF
CDR3 DNA: TGCGCCAGCAGCCAAGGCCTAGGACTAGCAACTTCAGATACGCAGTATTTT

V gene: TRBV7-8
D gene: .
clone size: once
J gene: TRBJ2-1
CDR3 protein: CASSPRGVSYNEQFF
CDR3 DNA: TGTGCCAGCAGCCCACGGGGAGTGTCGTACAATGAGCAGTTCTTC

V gene: TRBV27
D gene: TRBD1
clone size: .
J gene: TRBJ1-1
CDR3 protein: CASSLLGQRPIEAFF
CDR3 DNA: TGTGCCAGCAGTTTACTGGGACAGAGACCAATTGAAGCTTTCTTT

V gene: TRBV10-3
D gene: .
clone size: .
J gene: TRBJ1-2
CDR3 protein: CAISGQDDYGYTF
CDR3 DNA: TGTGCCATCAGTGGGCAGGATGACTATGGCTACACCTTC

V gene: TRBV27
D gene: TRBD1
clone size: .
J gene: TRBJ1-2
CDR3 protein: CASSPSFTGAYGYTF
CDR3 DNA: TGTGCCAGCAGTCCCTCGTTCACAGGGGCGTATGGCTACACCTTC

V gene: TRBV18
D gene: TRBD1
clone size: .
J gene: TRBJ2-7
CDR3 protein: CASSNNEGAAYEQYF
CDR3 DNA: TGTGCCAGCTCTAATAACGAGGGGGCGGCCTACGAGCAGTACTTC

V gene: TRBV29-1
D gene: TRBD1
clone size: .
J gene: TRBJ1-1
CDR3 protein: CSAKGQENTEAFF
CDR3 DNA: TGCAGCGCCAAAGGACAGGAAAACACTGAAGCTTTCTTT

V gene: TRBV3-1/TRBV3-2
D gene: TRBD1
clone size: few
J gene: TRBJ2-1
CDR3 protein: CASSRQGAGYNEQFF
CDR3 DNA: TGTGCCAGCAGTAGACAGGGGGCAGGGTACAATGAGCAGTTCTTC

V gene: TRBV4-2
D gene: TRBD1
clone size: .
J gene: TRBJ1-2
CDR3 protein: CASSHGTVNYGYTF
CDR3 DNA: TGTGCCAGCAGCCACGGGACAGTCAACTATGGCTACACCTTC

V gene: TRBV4-1
D gene: TRBD2
clone size: .
J gene: TRBJ2-2
CDR3 protein: CASSSSGRAGGELFF
CDR3 DNA: TGCGCCAGCAGCTCAAGCGGGAGGGCCGGCGGGGAGCTGTTTTTT

V gene: TRBV28
D gene: .
clone size: .
J gene: TRBJ2-1
CDR3 protein: CASKSELVNEQFF
CDR3 DNA: TGTGCCAGCAAATCGGAGCTCGTCAATGAGCAGTTCTTC